Below are 20 T cell receptor beta chains sequenced from a single sample in a study of blood T cells in healthy people across ages. A second PCR of about 7 to 11 cycles used a sample-barcoded 5' primer and a J-beta primer mix. One entry per CDR3 protein results from TCRdb running MiXCR on the 5' RACE reads. The sample has fewer than 900,000 distinct CDR3 sequences, 45% to 50% seen once. The source material was blood. These receptors all come from a woman aged 55-69 years in good health.

V is TRBV18 and J is TRBJ2-7, with D tentatively TRBD2 (5 bases). V lost 0 bases to trimming and J lost 0 bases, with 9 bases between them. CDR3 length: 15 amino acids. The germline V gene encodes CDR1 KGHSH and CDR2 LQKENI. The CDR3 nucleotides are TGTGCCAGCTCACCACCGGAGGCTCCCTCCTACGAGCAGTACTTC. Its protein is CASSPPEAPSYEQYF.

This chain connects TRBV7-6 to TRBJ2-5; D is possibly TRBD2 (8 bases). The CDR3 contains 15 residues. With 8 bases removed from V and 11 bases from J, the gap between germline ends came to 27 bases. Germline V gene sequence: CDR1 SGHVS, CDR2 FNYEAQ. CDR3 nucleotide sequence: TGTGCCAGCTCGAAGGGGGCGGGGGGTGAATGGGTGCAGTACTTC. This encodes CASSKGAGGEWVQYF.

This sequence joins TRBV25-1 and TRBJ1-4; 7 nucleotides align to TRBD1. V was pared by 4 bases and J by 7 bases, with 9 bases of the junction left unmatched. Germline CDR1 reads MGHDK; CDR2 reads SYGVNS. The CDR3 has 15 residues. Here the CDR3 reads CASSANQGGGEKLFF. CDR3 nucleotide sequence: TGTGCCAGCAGTGCAAACCAGGGGGGAGGTGAAAAACTGTTTTTT.

The chain joins TRBV7-2 to TRBJ2-3, with D possibly matching TRBD2 (5 bases). V was pared by 5 bases and J by 3 bases, with 12 bases between. This CDR3 is built from 14 residues. Per the germline V gene, CDR1 is SGHTA and CDR2 is FQGNSA. The CDR3 loop is CASSPGGPTDTQYF. Written as DNA, the CDR3 is TGTGCCAGCAGCCCAGGAGGACCAACAGATACGCAGTATTTT.

The V call is TRBV20-1, the J call TRBJ1-1, with a possible D match to TRBD1 (6 bases). The ends were cut back, 4 bases at V and 0 bases at J, with 9 bases in the middle. Germline CDR1 and CDR2: DFQATT and SNEGSKA (reference sequence). The CDR3 length is 13 residues. The chain's CDR3 is CSAIQGLNTEAFF. CDR3 coding DNA: TGCAGTGCTATCCAGGGGCTGAACACTGAAGCTTTCTTT.

CDR3: CATSGGDRDIQYF. DNA of the CDR3: TGTGCCACCAGTGGCGGGGACAGGGACATTCAGTACTTC. This chain uses TRBV24-1 with TRBJ2-4; 9 bases are shared with TRBD1. Germline assignment: CDR1 KGHDR and CDR2 SFDVKD. Trimming took 5 bases from V and 8 from J; bases not matched to a gene: 3. The CDR3 consists of 13 residues.

The V and J genes are TRBV9 and TRBJ2-2; no clear D. Germline V gives CDR1 SGDLS, CDR2 YYNGEE. This CDR3 spans 14 amino acids. V lost 1 base, J lost 1 base, and 5 bases lay in between. The CDR3 loop reads CASSVYLNTGELFF. The CDR3 DNA follows: TGTGCCAGCAGCGTATATCTGAACACCGGGGAGCTGTTTTTT.

This clonotype showed up just a few times. The rearrangement joins TRBV7-2 to TRBJ1-6; no firm D call. The CDR3 loop spans 13 amino acids. V was cut by 6 bases and J by 9 bases, with 12 bases left in between. The germline gives CDR1 SGHTA, CDR2 FQGNSA. CDR3 region: CASSSKTLSPLHF. The CDR3 region has the DNA TGTGCCAGCAGTTCCAAAACCCTTTCACCCCTCCACTTT.

This clonotype was detected a few times. The chain links TRBV20-1 to TRBJ2-1; 8 positions match TRBD2. V shed 3 bases and J 5 bases; nucleotides not matched to a gene: 6. Looked up from germline, CDR1 is DFQATT and CDR2 is SNEGSKA (reference sequence). The CDR3 runs to 14 residues. The DNA for the CDR3 is TGCAGTGCTAGGTGGACTAGCCGCAACAATGAGCAGTTCTTC. This codes for CSARWTSRNNEQFF.

The J gene is TRBJ2-7, the V gene TRBV7-2; a possible D gene is TRBD2 (6 bases). Germline CDR1 and CDR2: SGHTA and FQGNSA. The CDR3 is made up of 14 amino acids. With 3 bases removed from V and 5 bases from J, the gap between germline ends came to 14 bases. The DNA of the CDR3 is TGTGCCAGCAGCTTTGTTAGCGGTAGAGACGAGCAGTACTTC. This sequence encodes CASSFVSGRDEQYF.

The chain has TRBV6-5 and TRBJ1-6; TRBD1 matches 7 bases. The germline CDR1 and CDR2 sequences are MNHEY and SVGAGI. CDR3 length equals 17 residues. The ends lost 3 bases at V and 8 bases at J; junction bases unmatched: 13. The CDR3 protein is CASSYTRQGYSDSPLHF. In DNA form, the CDR3 reads TGTGCCAGCAGTTATACGAGACAGGGTTACTCGGATTCACCCCTCCACTTT.

The chain has TRBV29-1 and TRBJ2-3; weak D call: TRBD1 (6 bases). The germline gives CDR1 SQVTM, CDR2 ANQGSEA. CDR3 length: 12 residues. V was trimmed by 3 bases and J by 5 bases, leaving 9 bases between them. The CDR3 DNA reads TGCAGCGTTGATCCCAGGGGAGATACGCAGTATTTT. It specifies CSVDPRGDTQYF.

This chain's CDR3 is CASSGWETNEQFF. CDR3 nucleotide sequence: TGTGCCAGCAGTGGGTGGGAGACCAATGAGCAGTTCTTC. This chain links TRBV6-1 with TRBJ2-1; tentative D call: TRBD2 (5 bases). There are 13 residues in the CDR3. Looked up from germline, CDR1 is MNHNS and CDR2 is SASEGT. Trimming removed 4 bases at V and 6 bases at J, with 10 bases between.

This clonotype occurred a few times. The chain is built from TRBV20-1 and TRBJ2-2, with 7 positions matching TRBD1. Germline CDR1 DFQATT, CDR2 SNEGSKA (reference sequence). Trimming took 2 bases from V and 5 from J; bases not matched to a gene: 5. The CDR3 extends over 14 amino acids. The CDR3 region is CSARRDSGTGELFF. The CDR3 DNA reads as TGCAGTGCTAGAAGGGACAGCGGAACCGGGGAGCTGTTTTTT.

This clonotype was detected a few times. The CDR3, as DNA: TGTGCCAGCTCACCAATAGCGGCGGAAAACATTCAGTACTTC. Its translation is CASSPIAAENIQYF. V and J are TRBV18 and TRBJ2-4; tentative D call: TRBD2 (6 bases). Deletions cut 2 bases from V and 5 bases from J, with 10 bases between. The CDR3 has 14 residues. Per germline, CDR1 KGHSH and CDR2 LQKENI. Full variable domain (remainder filled in from reference TRBV18 and TRBJ2-4): NAGVMQNPRHLVRRRGQEARLRCSPMKGHSHVYWYRQLPEEGLKFMVYLQKENIIDESGMPKERFSAEFPKEGPSILRIQQVVRGDSAAYFCASSPIAAENIQYFGAGTRLSVL.

Ten or more counts support this clonotype. The chain uses TRBV25-1 and TRBJ2-7; D is ambiguous. With 1 base removed from V and 0 bases from J, the gap between germline ends came to 10 bases. Germline values: CDR1 MGHDK, CDR2 SYGVNS. This CDR3 comprises 15 residues. The CDR3 here is CASSESGQSSYEQYF. DNA for the CDR3: TGTGCCAGCAGTGAATCGGGCCAGAGCTCCTACGAGCAGTACTTC.

The chain uses TRBV24-1 and TRBJ2-5, with D tentatively TRBD1 (7 bases). The CDR3 runs to 14 residues. V gave up 10 bases and J gave up 7 bases, with 21 bases separating them. Germline V gene data show CDR1 as KGHDR and CDR2 as SFDVKD. The CDR3 here is CATRGQDYGGTQYF. CDR3 nucleotide sequence: TGTGCCACTAGAGGACAGGACTACGGGGGGACCCAGTACTTC.

The rearrangement uses TRBV6-2 or TRBV6-3 and TRBJ2-5; D assignment may be TRBD1 or TRBD2 (5 bases each). This CDR3 is built from 15 residues. Germline V gives CDR1 MNHEY, CDR2 SVGEGT. V dropped 6 bases and J dropped 5 bases, with 19 bases sitting between them. The CDR3 DNA sequence: TGTGCCAGCAGCACCCCCCGGGACCCCTCGGAGACCCAGTACTTC. This encodes CASSTPRDPSETQYF.

This clonotype has more than one count but fewer than ten. This chain joins TRBV20-1 and TRBJ2-5; perhaps TRBD1 as D (6 bases). CDR1 is DFQATT, CDR2 SNEGSKA, per germline (reference sequence). Trimming removed 6 bases from V and 1 base from J, with 12 bases in between. CDR3 length: 13 residues. CDR3 sequence (DNA): TGCAGTGCAGAGAACAGGGCCCAAGAGACCCAGTACTTC. Its protein is CSAENRAQETQYF.

The chain recombines TRBV29-1 with TRBJ2-1; 8 nucleotides align to TRBD2. This CDR3 is built from 14 residues. The V segment lost 5 bases and the J segment 0 bases; nucleotides outside the gene matches: 3. The germline V gene has CDR1 SQVTM and CDR2 ANQGSEA. The CDR3 nucleotides read TGCAGCGTTCGGGGGACTAGCTCCTACAATGAGCAGTTCTTC. Translated, it gives CSVRGTSSYNEQFF.